This T cell receptor (beta chain) was identified in a study of tissue T cells after allogeneic stem cell transplantation. Study-wide context: Before transplant, recipient-origin PBMCs were collected in roughly five GVHD patients.

Remarks on this clone: Its antigen is still unknown.

CDR3 sequences, V/J genes, frequencies and template counts came from survey-depth TCRbeta sequencing. Assay: immunoSEQ multiplex PCR; the TCRdb copy retains only in-frame clones and omits some. This sample has tens of thousands of clones, with over 85% found just once. Findings of the study overall: Tissue-detected TCR repertoire was only partly captured by blood and spleen T cells. Shared clones across patients were few; motif clustering revealed tissue-specific shared signatures.

CDR3 length equals 15 residues. The V segment lost 0 bases and the J segment 8 bases; nucleotides outside the gene matches: 9. Germline loops: CDR1 KGHSH, CDR2 LQKENI. The material sequenced was blood, taken before transplantation. The receptor was isolated from a woman aged 40-70 years who later had graft-versus-host disease after an allogeneic stem cell transplant. This sequence joins TRBV18 and TRBJ1-2, with TRBD1 identical over 7 bases. The CDR3 region is CASSPPGTAIWGYTF. The CDR3 DNA reads as TGTGCCAGCTCACCACCTGGGACAGCGATCTGGGGCTACACCTTC.